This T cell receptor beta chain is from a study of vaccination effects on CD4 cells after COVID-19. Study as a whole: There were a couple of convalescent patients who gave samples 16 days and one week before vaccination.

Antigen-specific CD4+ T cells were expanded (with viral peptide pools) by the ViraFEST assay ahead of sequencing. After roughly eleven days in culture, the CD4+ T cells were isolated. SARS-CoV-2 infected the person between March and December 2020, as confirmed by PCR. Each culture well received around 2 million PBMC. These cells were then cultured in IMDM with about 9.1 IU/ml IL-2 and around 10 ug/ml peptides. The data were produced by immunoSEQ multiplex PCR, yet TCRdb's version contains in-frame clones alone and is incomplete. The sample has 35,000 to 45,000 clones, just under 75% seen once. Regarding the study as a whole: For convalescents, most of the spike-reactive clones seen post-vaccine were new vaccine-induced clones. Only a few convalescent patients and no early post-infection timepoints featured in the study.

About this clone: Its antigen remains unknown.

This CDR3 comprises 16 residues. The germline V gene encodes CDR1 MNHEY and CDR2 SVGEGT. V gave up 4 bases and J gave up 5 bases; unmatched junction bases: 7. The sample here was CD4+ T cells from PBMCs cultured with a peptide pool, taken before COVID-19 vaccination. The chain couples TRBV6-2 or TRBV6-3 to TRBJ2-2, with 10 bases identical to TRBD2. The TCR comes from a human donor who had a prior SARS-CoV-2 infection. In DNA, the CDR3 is TGTGCCAGCAGTTCCCAAGGACTAGCGGTAACCGGGGAGCTGTTTTTT. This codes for CASSSQGLAVTGELFF.